The T cell receptor beta chain under discussion was sequenced for a study of human T cells and chemical hapten exposure. Study findings and constraints: Following DPC sensitization, TCRs present above 1 in 1000 frequency showed no change. Expanded TCR counts at PT1 went up together with patch test score, a positive correlation.

As regards this clonotype: The antigen is unknown.

Regarding time point: pre-sensitization, week 0. This sample's treatment: therapeutic diphenylcyclopropenone sensitization with weekly scalp DPC. Germline lookup yields CDR1 MGHRA and CDR2 YSYEKL. The CDR3 has 18 residues. V was cut by 1 base and J by 9 bases, with 25 bases left in between. MiXCR was run by TCRdb on the RACE reads, yielding one entry per CDR3 protein. The sample yields some 110,000 distinct CDR3 sequences, roughly an eighth seen once. The V and J genes are TRBV4-1 and TRBJ2-1; D unresolved. This clonotype was sampled from a woman aged 45-65 years with alopecia areata. Some clones in this sample may be carry-over from other donors' samples. The sequenced sample was whole blood, obtained in connection with sensitization to the hapten diphenylcyclopropenone (DPC). The CDR3 DNA reads as TGCGCCAGCAGCCAAGGCCCTTTACAAAAGACACCCGGGCTTGAGCAGTTCTTC. This gives the protein CASSQGPLQKTPGLEQFF.